This TCR beta chain was observed in a study of T cell repertoires in cytomegalovirus infection. This CDR3 contains 17 residues. V was pared by 5 bases and J by 2 bases, with 19 bases between. Study-level results: Accumulated public TCR beta family frequency recognized individuals carrying CMV together with the relevant HLA. Dominant in the ex vivo response were TCR beta clonotypes restricted by HLA-C and specific for CMV.

This clonotype has a handful of counts. As yet, its antigen is unknown. TCRdb ran MiXCR on the reads and lists one entry per CDR3 protein. Among approximately 770,000 distinct CDR3 sequences listed, under 35% were seen once. The chain couples TRBV12-3 or TRBV12-4 to TRBJ1-5, with D possibly being TRBD1 (5 bases). The sample consisted of cultured CD8+ T cells from PBMCs, taken from culture after CMV antigen stimulation. The source is a human donor in good health (CMV status not recorded). Some clones in this sample may be carry-over from other donors' samples. The CDR3 spells CASSPGGAVQGNQPQHF. DNA for the CDR3: TGTGCCAGCAGTCCCGGCGGGGCAGTTCAAGGCAATCAGCCCCAGCATTTT.